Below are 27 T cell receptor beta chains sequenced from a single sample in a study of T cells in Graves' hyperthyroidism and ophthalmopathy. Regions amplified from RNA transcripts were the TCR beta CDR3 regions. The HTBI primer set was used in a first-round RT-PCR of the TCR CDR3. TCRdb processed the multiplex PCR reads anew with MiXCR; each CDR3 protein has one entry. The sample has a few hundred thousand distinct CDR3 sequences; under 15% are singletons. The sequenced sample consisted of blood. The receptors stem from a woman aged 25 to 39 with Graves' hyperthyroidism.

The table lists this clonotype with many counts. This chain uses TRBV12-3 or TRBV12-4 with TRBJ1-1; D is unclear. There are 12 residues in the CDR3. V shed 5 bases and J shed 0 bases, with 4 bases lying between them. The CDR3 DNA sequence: TGTGCCAGCAGTCCGATGAACACTGAAGCTTTCTTT. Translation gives CASSPMNTEAFF.

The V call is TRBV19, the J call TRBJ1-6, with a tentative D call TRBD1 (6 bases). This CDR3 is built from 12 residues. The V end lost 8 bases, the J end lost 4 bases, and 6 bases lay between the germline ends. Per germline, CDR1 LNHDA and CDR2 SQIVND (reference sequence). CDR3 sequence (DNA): TGTGCCAGTGGACAGTATAATTCACCCCTCCACTTT. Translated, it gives CASGQYNSPLHF.

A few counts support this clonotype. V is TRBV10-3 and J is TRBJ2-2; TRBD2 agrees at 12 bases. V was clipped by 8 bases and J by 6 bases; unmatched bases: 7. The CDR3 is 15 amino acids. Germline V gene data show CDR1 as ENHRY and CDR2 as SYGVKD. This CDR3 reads CAIRQGLAGAGELFF. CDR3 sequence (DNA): TGTGCCATCCGACAGGGACTAGCGGGTGCCGGGGAGCTGTTTTTT.

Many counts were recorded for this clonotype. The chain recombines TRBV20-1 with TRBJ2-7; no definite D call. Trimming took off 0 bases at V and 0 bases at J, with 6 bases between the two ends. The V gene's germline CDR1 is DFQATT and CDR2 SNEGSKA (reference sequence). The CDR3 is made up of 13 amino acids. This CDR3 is CSARDSSSYEQYF. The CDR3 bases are TGCAGTGCTAGAGATAGTAGCTCCTACGAGCAGTACTTC.

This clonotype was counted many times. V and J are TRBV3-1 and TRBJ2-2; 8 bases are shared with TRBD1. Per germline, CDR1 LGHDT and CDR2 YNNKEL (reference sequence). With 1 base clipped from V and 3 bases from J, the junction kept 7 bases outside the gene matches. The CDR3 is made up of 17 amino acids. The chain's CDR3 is CASSQGAGGRYTGELFF. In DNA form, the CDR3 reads TGTGCCAGCAGCCAAGGGGCAGGGGGCCGGTACACCGGGGAGCTGTTTTTT.

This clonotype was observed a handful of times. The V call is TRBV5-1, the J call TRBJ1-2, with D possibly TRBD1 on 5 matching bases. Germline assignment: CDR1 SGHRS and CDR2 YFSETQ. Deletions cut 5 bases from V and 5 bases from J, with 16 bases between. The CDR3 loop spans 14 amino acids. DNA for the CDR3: TGCGCCAGCAGTTCGCAGGGCTCTTCATATGGCTACACCTTC. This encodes CASSSQGSSYGYTF.

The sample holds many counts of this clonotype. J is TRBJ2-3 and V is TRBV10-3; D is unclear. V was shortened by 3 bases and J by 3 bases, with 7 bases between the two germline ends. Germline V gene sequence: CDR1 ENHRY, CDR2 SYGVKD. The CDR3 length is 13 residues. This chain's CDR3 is CAISDRETDTQYF. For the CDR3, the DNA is TGTGCCATCAGTGACAGAGAAACAGATACGCAGTATTTT.

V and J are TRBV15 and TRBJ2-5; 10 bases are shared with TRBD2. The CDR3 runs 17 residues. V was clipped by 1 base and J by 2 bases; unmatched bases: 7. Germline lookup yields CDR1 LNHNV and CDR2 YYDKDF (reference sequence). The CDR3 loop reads CATSRAPSGSGQETQYF. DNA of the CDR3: TGTGCCACCAGCAGAGCCCCTAGCGGGAGCGGTCAAGAGACCCAGTACTTC.

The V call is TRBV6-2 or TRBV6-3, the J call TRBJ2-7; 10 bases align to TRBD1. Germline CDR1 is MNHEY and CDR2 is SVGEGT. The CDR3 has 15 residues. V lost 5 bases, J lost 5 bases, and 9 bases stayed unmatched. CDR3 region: CASSRPTGGLHEQYF. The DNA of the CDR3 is TGTGCCAGCAGTCGCCCGACAGGGGGCTTGCACGAGCAGTACTTC.

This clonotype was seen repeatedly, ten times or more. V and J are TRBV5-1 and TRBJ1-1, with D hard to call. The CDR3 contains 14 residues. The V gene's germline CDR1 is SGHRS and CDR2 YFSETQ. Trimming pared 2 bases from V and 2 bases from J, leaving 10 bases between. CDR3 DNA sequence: TGCGCCAGCAGCTTTAACACTTTAAACACTGAAGCTTTCTTT. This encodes CASSFNTLNTEAFF.

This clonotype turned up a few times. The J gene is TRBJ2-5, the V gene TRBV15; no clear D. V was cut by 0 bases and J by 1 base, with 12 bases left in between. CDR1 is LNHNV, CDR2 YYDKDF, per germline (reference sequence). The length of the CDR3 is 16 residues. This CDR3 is CATSREMLAPQETQYF. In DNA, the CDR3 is TGTGCCACCAGCAGAGAGATGCTGGCGCCCCAAGAGACCCAGTACTTC.

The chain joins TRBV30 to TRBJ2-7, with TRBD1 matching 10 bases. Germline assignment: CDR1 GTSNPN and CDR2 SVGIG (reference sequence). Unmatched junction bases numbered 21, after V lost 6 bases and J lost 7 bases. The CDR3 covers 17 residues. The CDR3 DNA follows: TGTGCCTGCGCATCCCGGGACAGGGGAACAGGAGGTGGGGAGCAGTACTTC. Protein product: CACASRDRGTGGGEQYF.

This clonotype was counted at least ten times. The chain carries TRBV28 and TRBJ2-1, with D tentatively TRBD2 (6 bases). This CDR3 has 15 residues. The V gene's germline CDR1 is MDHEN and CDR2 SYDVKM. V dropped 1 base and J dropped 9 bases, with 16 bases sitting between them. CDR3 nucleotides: TGTGCCAGCAGTTTATTCCGGGAGCTAGTTGGTGAGCAGTTCTTC. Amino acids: CASSLFRELVGEQFF.

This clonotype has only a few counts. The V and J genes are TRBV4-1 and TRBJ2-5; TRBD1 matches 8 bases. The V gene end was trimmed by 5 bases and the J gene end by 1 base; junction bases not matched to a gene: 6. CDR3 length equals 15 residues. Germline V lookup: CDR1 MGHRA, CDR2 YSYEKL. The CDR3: CASSYRDRFQETQYF. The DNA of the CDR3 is TGCGCCAGCAGCTACCGGGACAGGTTCCAAGAGACCCAGTACTTC.

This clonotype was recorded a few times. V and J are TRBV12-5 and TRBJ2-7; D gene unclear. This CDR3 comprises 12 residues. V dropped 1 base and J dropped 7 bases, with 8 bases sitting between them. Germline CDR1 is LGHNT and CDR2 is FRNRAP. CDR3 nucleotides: TGTGCTAGTGGTTTGGGAGTGACAGAGCAGTACTTC. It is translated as CASGLGVTEQYF.

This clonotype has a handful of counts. The CDR3 here is CASSPGLARLEQYF. CDR3 DNA: TGTGCCAGCTCACCGGGGCTAGCTCGGTTGGAGCAGTACTTC. The rearrangement links TRBV18 to TRBJ2-7; possibly TRBD1 or TRBD2 for D (5 bases each). CDR1 is KGHSH and CDR2 is LQKENI in the germline V gene. The CDR3 loop spans 14 amino acids. The V gene lost 3 bases and the J gene lost 7 bases, with 16 bases spanning the gap.

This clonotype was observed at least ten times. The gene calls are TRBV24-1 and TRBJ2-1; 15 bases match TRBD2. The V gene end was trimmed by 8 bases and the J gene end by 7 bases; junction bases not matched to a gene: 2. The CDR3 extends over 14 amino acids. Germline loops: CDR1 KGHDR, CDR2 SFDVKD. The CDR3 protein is CATKGTSGRNEQFF. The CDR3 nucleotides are TGTGCCACCAAGGGGACTAGCGGGAGGAATGAGCAGTTCTTC.

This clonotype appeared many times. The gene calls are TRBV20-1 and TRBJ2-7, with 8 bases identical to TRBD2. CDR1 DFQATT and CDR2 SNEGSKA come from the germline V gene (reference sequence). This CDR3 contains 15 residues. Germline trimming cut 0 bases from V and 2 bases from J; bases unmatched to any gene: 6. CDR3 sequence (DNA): TGCAGTGCTAGAGATAGAACTAGCGGAGCCTACGAGCAGTACTTC. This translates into CSARDRTSGAYEQYF.

CDR3 sequence: CASSSRVEWNEQFF. The CDR3 bases are TGTGCCAGCAGCTCCCGAGTAGAATGGAATGAGCAGTTCTTC. The chain carries TRBV7-3 and TRBJ2-1; D gene uncertain. Looked up from germline, CDR1 is SGHTA and CDR2 is FQGTGA. Between the trimmed V and J ends, which lost 4 bases and 7 bases, there was a span of 14 bases. The length of the CDR3 is 14 residues. The entire variable domain, with the rest obtained from reference TRBV7-3 and TRBJ2-1, is as follows: GAGVSQTPSNKVTEKGKYVELRCDPISGHTALYWYRQSLGQGPEFLIYFQGTGAADDSGLPNDRFFAVRPEGSVSTLKIQRTERGDSAVYLCASSSRVEWNEQFFGPGTRLTVL.

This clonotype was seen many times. For the CDR3, the DNA is TGTGCCAGCAGCTTAGTAGGGACAGGGGACTACGAGCAGTACTTC. The encoded protein is CASSLVGTGDYEQYF. V and J are TRBV7-2 and TRBJ2-7, with 10 bases lining up with TRBD1. Germline CDR1 and CDR2: SGHTA and FQGNSA. V lost 1 base, J lost 3 bases, and 3 bases stayed unmatched. This CDR3 region has 15 residues.

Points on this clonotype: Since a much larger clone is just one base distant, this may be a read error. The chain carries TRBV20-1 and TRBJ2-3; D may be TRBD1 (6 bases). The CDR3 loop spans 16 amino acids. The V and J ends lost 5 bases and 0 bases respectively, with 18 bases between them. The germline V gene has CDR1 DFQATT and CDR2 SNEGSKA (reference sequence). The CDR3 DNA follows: TGCAGTGCTTCATACTGGGACACATACAGCACAGATACGCAGTATTTT. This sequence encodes CSASYWDTYSTDTQYF.

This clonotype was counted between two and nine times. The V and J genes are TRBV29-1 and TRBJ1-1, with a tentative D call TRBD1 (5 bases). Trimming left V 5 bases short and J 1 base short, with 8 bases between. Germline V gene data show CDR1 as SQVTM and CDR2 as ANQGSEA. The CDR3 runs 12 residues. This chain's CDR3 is CSVRQGNTEAFF. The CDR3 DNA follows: TGCAGCGTTAGGCAGGGGAACACTGAAGCTTTCTTT.

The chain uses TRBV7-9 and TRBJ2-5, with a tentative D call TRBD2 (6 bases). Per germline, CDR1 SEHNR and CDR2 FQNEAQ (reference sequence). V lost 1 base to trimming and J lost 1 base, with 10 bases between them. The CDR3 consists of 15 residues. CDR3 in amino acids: CASSLDGTLQETQYF. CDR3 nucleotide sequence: TGTGCCAGCAGCTTAGACGGGACTCTCCAAGAGACCCAGTACTTC.

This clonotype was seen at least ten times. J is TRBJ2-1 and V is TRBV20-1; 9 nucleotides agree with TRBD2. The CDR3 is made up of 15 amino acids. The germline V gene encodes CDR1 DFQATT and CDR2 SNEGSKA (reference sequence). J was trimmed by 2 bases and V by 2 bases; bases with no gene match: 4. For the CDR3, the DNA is TGCAGTGCTAGAATAGCGGGAGCTACCTACAATGAGCAGTTCTTC. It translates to CSARIAGATYNEQFF.

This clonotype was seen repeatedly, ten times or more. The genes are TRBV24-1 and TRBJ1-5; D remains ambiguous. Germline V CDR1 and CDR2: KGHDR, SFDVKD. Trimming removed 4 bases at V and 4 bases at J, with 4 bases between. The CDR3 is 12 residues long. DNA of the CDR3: TGTGCCACCAGTGACCCGAATCAGCCCCAGCATTTT. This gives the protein CATSDPNQPQHF.

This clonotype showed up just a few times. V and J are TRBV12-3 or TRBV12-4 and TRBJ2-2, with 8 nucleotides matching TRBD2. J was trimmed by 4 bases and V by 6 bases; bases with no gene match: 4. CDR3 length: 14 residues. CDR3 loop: CASRPGGGTGELFF. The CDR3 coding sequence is TGTGCCAGCAGGCCCGGGGGGGGCACCGGGGAGCTGTTTTTT.

Here the CDR3 reads CASTGPGSVGADTQYF. The CDR3 DNA is TGTGCCAGCACCGGCCCTGGGTCGGTGGGGGCAGATACGCAGTATTTT. The chain links TRBV6-2 or TRBV6-3 to TRBJ2-3; D may match TRBD1 or TRBD2 (5 bases each). Germline assignment: CDR1 MNHEY and CDR2 SVGEGT. The CDR3 covers 16 residues. V gave up 7 bases and J gave up 4 bases, with 21 bases separating them.